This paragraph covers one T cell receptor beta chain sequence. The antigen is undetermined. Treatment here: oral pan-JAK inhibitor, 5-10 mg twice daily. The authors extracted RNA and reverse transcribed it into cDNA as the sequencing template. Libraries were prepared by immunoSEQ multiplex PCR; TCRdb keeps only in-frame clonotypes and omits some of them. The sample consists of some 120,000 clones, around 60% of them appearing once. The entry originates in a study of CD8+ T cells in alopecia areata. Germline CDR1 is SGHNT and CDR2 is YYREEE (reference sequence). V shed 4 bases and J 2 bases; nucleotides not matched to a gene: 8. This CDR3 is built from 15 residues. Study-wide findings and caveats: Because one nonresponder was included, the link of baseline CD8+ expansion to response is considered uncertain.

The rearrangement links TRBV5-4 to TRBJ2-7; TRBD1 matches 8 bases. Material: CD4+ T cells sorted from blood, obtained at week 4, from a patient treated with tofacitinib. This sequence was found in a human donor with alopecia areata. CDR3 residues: CASSRTGGTAYEQYF. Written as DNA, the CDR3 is TGTGCCAGCAGCAGAACAGGGGGTACGGCCTACGAGCAGTACTTC.